One sample yielded the 23 T cell receptor beta chains listed below, sequenced in a study of naive and memory T cell subsets. The beta constant-region primer was an equimolar mix of two oligonucleotides covering TRBC1 and TRBC2. Ligated cDNA was amplified by four rounds of PCR with nested alpha and beta constant-region primers and SP2. Each CDR3 protein gets one entry after TCRdb re-called the UMI-ligation and nested PCR reads with MiXCR. This table has over 65,000 distinct CDR3 sequences, 9% to 9.5% appearing once. Sample: naive CD8+ T cells from blood. These receptors were obtained from a human donor in good health.

J is TRBJ2-3 and V is TRBV12-5; D is ambiguous. This CDR3 comprises 13 residues. Trimming took off 11 bases at V and 4 bases at J, with 16 bases between the two ends. The germline V gene encodes CDR1 LGHNT and CDR2 FRNRAP. CDR3 nucleotide sequence: TGTGCTTTTCCCTCAAGCCCCCCAGATACGCAGTATTTT. Translated, it gives CAFPSSPPDTQYF.

A few counts support this clonotype. V gene TRBV12-3 or TRBV12-4 combines with J gene TRBJ2-5; the D gene could be TRBD1 or TRBD2 (7 bases each). The V and J ends lost 2 bases and 7 bases respectively, with 32 bases between them. The CDR3 is 20 amino acids. CDR3 in amino acids: CASSLSNHGGEGQRRGTQYF. Here the CDR3 DNA reads TGTGCCAGCAGTTTATCGAATCACGGAGGGGAGGGACAGAGAAGAGGGACCCAGTACTTC.

A few counts support this clonotype. This sequence joins TRBV29-1 and TRBJ2-5; possibly TRBD2 for D (7 bases). V lost 7 bases and J lost 9, with 24 bases in between. The CDR3 runs 14 residues. Germline V gene sequence: CDR1 SQVTM, CDR2 ANQGSEA. CDR3: CSGEGGGWIGAQYF. The CDR3 region has the DNA TGCAGCGGCGAAGGGGGGGGCTGGATTGGGGCCCAGTACTTC.

This clonotype was seen many times. The CDR3 DNA reads as TGTGCCAGCAGCCAGCCCCCGGGACTCAACAATGAGCAGTTCTTC. Its protein product is CASSQPPGLNNEQFF. The chain employs TRBV7-9 and TRBJ2-1, with D possibly matching TRBD2 (6 bases). Germline V gene sequence: CDR1 SEHNR, CDR2 FQNEAQ (reference sequence). V lost 5 bases, J lost 5 bases, and 16 bases lay in between. This CDR3 is 15 amino acids long. Together with reference TRBV7-9 and TRBJ2-1, the CDR3 gives the full variable domain: DTGVSQNPRHKITKRGQNVTFRCDPISEHNRLYWYRQTLGQGPEFLTYFQNEAQLEKSRLLSDRFSAERPKGSFSTLEIQRTEQGDSAMYLCASSQPPGLNNEQFFGPGTRLTVL.

This clonotype was detected many times. The DNA of the CDR3 is TGTGCCAGCAGTGAAGCGCAGGGTTTGGATGAGCAGTTCTTC. Translation: CASSEAQGLDEQFF. The chain combines TRBV2 with TRBJ2-1; D may be TRBD1 (5 bases). There are 14 residues in the CDR3. Germline V gives CDR1 SNHLY, CDR2 FYNNEI. The germline V and J ends were trimmed by 0 bases and 8 bases, with 11 bases remaining between them.

This clonotype was detected ten times or more. The rearrangement joins TRBV6-5 to TRBJ2-2; D is ambiguous. From germline, CDR1 is MNHEY and CDR2 SVGAGI. The CDR3 spans 11 residues. Trimming cost V 2 bases and J 7 bases, with 2 bases left between them. The CDR3 sequence is CASSYGGELFF. CDR3 DNA: TGTGCCAGCAGTTACGGCGGGGAGCTGTTTTTT.

This clonotype was recorded many times. The chain combines TRBV12-3 or TRBV12-4 with TRBJ2-7; D may be TRBD1 (6 bases). The CDR3 has 12 amino acids. The V and J ends lost 5 bases and 3 bases respectively, with 8 bases between them. The CDR3 region has the DNA TGTGCCAGCAGTCTACAGGGCTACGAGCAGTACTTC. Amino acids: CASSLQGYEQYF.

This clonotype has ten or more counts. The rearrangement uses TRBV20-1 and TRBJ1-2; 7 bases match TRBD1. Per germline, CDR1 DFQATT and CDR2 SNEGSKA (reference sequence). Trimming took 1 base from V and 4 from J; bases not matched to a gene: 18. The CDR3 sequence is 18 residues long. This chain's CDR3 is CSARAIRLAGGRPYGYTF. CDR3 DNA: TGCAGTGCTAGAGCGATAAGATTAGCAGGGGGACGACCCTATGGCTACACCTTC.

At least ten counts were recorded for this clonotype. CDR3 region: CASKKRESTDTQYF. The CDR3 DNA sequence: TGTGCCAGCAAAAAGCGGGAGAGCACAGATACGCAGTATTTT. The chain is built from TRBV6-5 and TRBJ2-3, with 8 nucleotides matching TRBD2. CDR3 length equals 14 residues. Trimming at V came to 7 bases and at J to 0 bases, leaving 3 bases not matched to a gene. Germline V CDR1 and CDR2: MNHEY, SVGAGI.

In its sample, this clonotype was seen many times. The chain employs TRBV4-1 and TRBJ2-1, with 12 bases lining up with TRBD2. CDR1 and CDR2 from the germline V gene are MGHRA and YSYEKL. There are 16 residues in the CDR3. Germline trimming cut 4 bases from V and 4 bases from J; bases unmatched to any gene: 5. CDR3 region: CASSLSGTSGYNEQFF. The CDR3 nucleotides read TGCGCCAGCAGCCTTTCCGGGACTAGCGGGTACAATGAGCAGTTCTTC.

DNA of the CDR3: TGCAGTGCTAGGCTACTAGCTCAGGTGGAGCAGTTCTTC. This codes for CSARLLAQVEQFF. This chain links TRBV20-1 with TRBJ2-1, with D possibly being TRBD2 (6 bases). Germline values: CDR1 DFQATT, CDR2 SNEGSKA (reference sequence). This CDR3 comprises 13 residues. V lost 3 bases to trimming and J lost 10 bases, with 16 bases between them.

This clonotype was seen only a few times. The V call is TRBV7-9, the J call TRBJ1-1; 7 positions agree with TRBD1. After removal of 3 bases from V and 5 bases from J, the junction contained 6 bases not matched to a gene. This CDR3 has 14 amino acids. CDR1 and CDR2 (germline): SEHNR, FQNEAQ (reference sequence). The CDR3 bases are TGTGCCAGCAGCTTCGGACAGGACATGACTGAAGCTTTCTTT. Its protein is CASSFGQDMTEAFF.

V is TRBV7-9 and J is TRBJ2-7, with D perhaps given as TRBD1 or TRBD2 (6 bases each). The ends were cut back, 4 bases at V and 5 bases at J, with 12 bases in the middle. The CDR3 runs 13 residues. Germline V gene lookup returns CDR1 SEHNR and CDR2 FQNEAQ (reference sequence). CDR3 coding DNA: TGTGCCAGCAGCTCGTCGGGGGCACACGAGCAGTACTTC. Its translation is CASSSSGAHEQYF. Full variable domain (outside the CDR3, taken from reference TRBV7-9 and TRBJ2-7): DTGVSQNPRHKITKRGQNVTFRCDPISEHNRLYWYRQTLGQGPEFLTYFQNEAQLEKSRLLSDRFSAERPKGSFSTLEIQRTEQGDSAMYLCASSSSGAHEQYFGPGTRLTVT.

In its sample, this clonotype was seen a few times. V gene TRBV30 combines with J gene TRBJ2-1; no definite D call. V shed 2 bases and J shed 3 bases, with 11 bases lying between them. CDR1 and CDR2 from the germline V gene are GTSNPN and SVGIG (reference sequence). The CDR3 contains 14 residues. The CDR3 region is CAWSYSVHYNEQFF. In DNA form, the CDR3 reads TGTGCCTGGAGTTACTCGGTACACTACAATGAGCAGTTCTTC.

The sample holds many counts of this clonotype. J is TRBJ2-3 and V is TRBV7-3, with 9 bases fitting TRBD2. Trimming cost V 2 bases and J 0 bases; bases outside gene matches: 9. The CDR3 covers 18 residues. Germline CDR1 SGHTA, CDR2 FQGTGA. CDR3 in amino acids: CASSLSPGAGGSTDTQYF. DNA for the CDR3: TGTGCCAGCAGCTTATCTCCTGGGGCGGGAGGGAGCACAGATACGCAGTATTTT.

This clonotype was seen ten or more times. The chain joins TRBV28 to TRBJ2-7, with D unclear. V was cut by 4 bases and J by 3 bases, with 10 bases left in between. CDR1 and CDR2 from the germline V gene are MDHEN and SYDVKM. The CDR3 loop spans 13 amino acids. The CDR3 DNA follows: TGTGCCAGCAGTTCGAGAACAAACTACGAGCAGTACTTC. Translated, it gives CASSSRTNYEQYF.

This clonotype was counted between two and nine times. The chain joins TRBV5-5 to TRBJ2-7; 12 bases match TRBD2. The V gene end was trimmed by 4 bases and the J gene end by 1 base; junction bases not matched to a gene: 9. Per the germline V gene, CDR1 is SGHKS and CDR2 is YYEKEE (reference sequence). This CDR3 is 17 amino acids long. In DNA, the CDR3 is TGTGCCAGCAGCCTAGGACTAGCGGGAATGCGATCCTACGAGCAGTACTTC. Translated, it gives CASSLGLAGMRSYEQYF.

The gene calls are TRBV6-5 and TRBJ2-1; D is ambiguous. Germline values: CDR1 MNHEY, CDR2 SVGAGI. Deletions cut 2 bases from V and 6 bases from J, with 11 bases between. The CDR3 loop spans 14 amino acids. This CDR3 reads CASSYEKKGNEQFF. CDR3 DNA sequence: TGTGCCAGCAGTTACGAGAAGAAGGGCAATGAGCAGTTCTTC.

This clonotype has more than one count but fewer than ten. The CDR3 DNA follows: TGTGCCATCAGGAAATTCGCAGGGGGGGAACGGTTTGATACGCAGTATTTT. It yields the protein CAIRKFAGGERFDTQYF. The chain joins TRBV10-3 to TRBJ2-3; possibly TRBD1 or TRBD2 for D (7 bases each). Germline V gene lookup returns CDR1 ENHRY and CDR2 SYGVKD. The CDR3 sequence is 17 residues long. Trimming shortened V by 6 bases and J by 6 bases, and 25 bases separated the two germline ends.

J is TRBJ2-3 and V is TRBV27; TRBD2 agrees at 11 bases. Germline CDR1 reads MNHEY; CDR2 reads SMNVEV (reference sequence). V was clipped by 11 bases and J by 6 bases; unmatched bases: 7. CDR3 size: 13 residues. The CDR3, as DNA: TGTGCCTCTAGCGGGGGGATTGTGGATACGCAGTATTTT. Its translation: CASSGGIVDTQYF.

Ten or more counts support this clonotype. The J gene is TRBJ2-7, the V gene TRBV29-1; TRBD1 or TRBD2 may be the D gene (5 bases each). The CDR3 is made up of 13 amino acids. Deletions cut 6 bases from V and 2 bases from J, with 14 bases between. The germline CDR1 and CDR2 sequences are SQVTM and ANQGSEA. The DNA of the CDR3 is TGCAGCGTCAGAGGGGCAGCTACCTACGAGCAGTACTTC. Translated, it gives CSVRGAATYEQYF.

The genes are TRBV12-3 or TRBV12-4 and TRBJ2-4; TRBD2 might be the D (5 bases). This CDR3 is built from 15 residues. The germline V and J ends were trimmed by 3 bases and 7 bases, with 16 bases remaining between them. The CDR3, as DNA: TGTGCCAGCAGTTTTCGGGAAAAGGCGGTCAACATTCAGTACTTC. The encoded protein is CASSFREKAVNIQYF.

This clonotype has at least ten counts. The rearrangement uses TRBV6-1 and TRBJ1-2; D is unresolved. Germline V gives CDR1 MNHNS, CDR2 SASEGT. The V end was cut by 2 bases, the J end by 2 bases, with 6 bases between. The CDR3 spans 13 residues. CDR3 nucleotide sequence: TGTGCCAGCAGTGAAATGGGGAACTATGGCTACACCTTC. Its protein product is CASSEMGNYGYTF.